Listed below are T cell receptor beta chains from one sample, sequenced in a study of T cells in Graves' hyperthyroidism and ophthalmopathy. TCRdb analysed the multiplex PCR reads with MiXCR anew, one entry per CDR3 protein. This table holds roughly 600,000 distinct CDR3 sequences, 13% to 15% found once. Sequencing was done on a sample of blood. These receptors were collected from a woman aged 45-65 years with Graves' ophthalmopathy. Both conserved end residues are part of each CDR3. A D gene is named only where the DNA matches it firmly. Clone size, where shown, is once, few, many, or a class for clones that have expanded.

cdr3_aa	cdr3_nt	j_call	d_call	clone_size	v_call
CSARGLGTGGYEQYF	TGCAGTGCTAGAGGACTCGGGACAGGTGGCTACGAGCAGTACTTC	TRBJ2-7	TRBD1	.	TRBV20-1
CASSIGDRRGWREAFF	TGTGCCAGTAGTATTGGGGACAGGAGGGGCTGGAGAGAAGCTTTCTTT	TRBJ1-1	TRBD1	few	TRBV19
CASSLASSAISYEQYF	TGTGCCAGCAGTTTAGCCTCTAGCGCGATAAGCTACGAGCAGTACTTC	TRBJ2-7	.	few	TRBV12-3/TRBV12-4
CASRPGQRNTEAFF	TGTGCCAGCAGGCCGGGACAGAGGAACACTGAAGCTTTCTTT	TRBJ1-1	TRBD1	many	TRBV5-6
CASSRSGPGAEAFF	TGTGCCAGCAGCCGCTCGGGTCCCGGCGCTGAAGCTTTCTTT	TRBJ1-1	.	many	TRBV12-3/TRBV12-4
CASSPSTGKNTQYF	TGTGCCAGCTCACCGTCGACAGGGAAGAATACGCAGTATTTT	TRBJ2-3	TRBD1	many	TRBV18
CASSQGTAGLPQHF	TGTGCCAGCAGCCAAGGGACAGCCGGACTGCCCCAGCATTTT	TRBJ1-5	TRBD1	many	TRBV6-2/TRBV6-3
CSAMGRTNTEAFF	TGCAGTGCTATGGGACGGACAAACACTGAAGCTTTCTTT	TRBJ1-1	.	many	TRBV20-1
CASSRASFWNEQFF	TGTGCCAGCAGTCGGGCTAGCTTTTGGAATGAGCAGTTCTTC	TRBJ2-1	.	many	TRBV27
CATSDAKPRVAQPQHF	TGTGCCACCAGTGACGCAAAACCCAGGGTTGCTCAGCCCCAGCATTTT	TRBJ1-5	.	many	TRBV24-1
CASSSSRGQETQYF	TGTGCCAGTAGTTCCTCCAGGGGGCAGGAGACCCAGTACTTC	TRBJ2-5	TRBD1	few	TRBV19
CASRPGQGSPGVNEQFF	TGTGCCAGCAGGCCGGGACAGGGCTCTCCGGGGGTCAATGAGCAGTTCTTC	TRBJ2-1	TRBD1	.	TRBV6-2/TRBV6-3
CSASSRDRGSRNYNEQFF	TGCAGCGCCTCGTCCCGGGACAGGGGTTCGCGTAACTACAATGAGCAGTTCTTC	TRBJ2-1	TRBD1	few	TRBV20-1
CATSDTLAGGPGNEQFF	TGTGCCACCAGTGACACCCTTGCGGGAGGGCCTGGAAATGAGCAGTTCTTC	TRBJ2-1	TRBD2	.	TRBV24-1
CASSYLTVGPGELFF	TGTGCCAGCAGTTACTTGACAGTCGGGCCCGGGGAGCTGTTTTTT	TRBJ2-2	.	many	TRBV6-6
CASSFHLGRSAEAFF	TGTGCCAGCAGTTTCCATCTGGGGAGGAGCGCTGAAGCTTTCTTT	TRBJ1-1	.	many	TRBV6-2/TRBV6-3
CASSNGLAEYEQYF	TGTGCCAGCAGCAATGGACTAGCGGAATACGAGCAGTACTTC	TRBJ2-7	TRBD2	.	TRBV5-1
CAWSSGTGSEKLFF	TGTGCCTGGAGTTCCGGGACAGGGAGTGAAAAACTGTTTTTT	TRBJ1-4	TRBD1	many	TRBV30
CASSLGVTNEKLFF	TGTGCCAGCAGCTTAGGTGTTACTAATGAAAAACTGTTTTTT	TRBJ1-4	.	many	TRBV13
CASSSGRGSYNSPLHF	TGTGCCAGCAGTTCGGGGCGGGGCTCCTATAATTCACCCCTCCACTTT	TRBJ1-6	.	.	TRBV12-3/TRBV12-4
CASSPKHPGTLDFDGYTF	TGCGCCAGCAGCCCCAAGCACCCGGGAACACTCGATTTTGATGGCTACACCTTC	TRBJ1-2	.	.	TRBV4-3
CASSLDVRGVGAFF	TGTGCCAGCAGCTTAGATGTACGTGGGGTAGGAGCTTTCTTT	TRBJ1-1	.	many	TRBV7-8
CASSEADSTDTQYF	TGTGCCAGCAGTGAAGCAGACAGCACAGATACGCAGTATTTT	TRBJ2-3	.	many	TRBV6-1
CSASGSGVGIGGTEAFF	TGCAGTGCTAGTGGGTCCGGGGTGGGGATCGGTGGCACTGAAGCTTTCTTT	TRBJ1-1	.	many	TRBV20-1
CASSSGTGGTYGYTF	TGTGCCAGCAGTTCCGGGACAGGGGGCACCTATGGCTACACCTTC	TRBJ1-2	TRBD1	many	TRBV12-3/TRBV12-4
CAWSPILITDTQYF	TGTGCCTGGAGTCCTATCCTTATTACAGATACGCAGTATTTT	TRBJ2-3	.	few	TRBV30
CASSLGLAGMRQFF	TGTGCCAGCAGTTTAGGACTAGCGGGTATGAGGCAGTTCTTC	TRBJ2-1	TRBD2	many	TRBV6-2/TRBV6-3
CASSPQGPNQPQHF	TGTGCCAGCAGCCCGCAGGGTCCCAATCAGCCCCAGCATTTT	TRBJ1-5	.	.	TRBV11-2
CGSGGNTEAFF	TGTGGTTCTGGGGGGAACACTGAAGCTTTCTTT	TRBJ1-1	.	many	TRBV28
CASSPPRLTDTQYF	TGTGCCAGCAGTCCACCACGACTCACAGATACGCAGTATTTT	TRBJ2-3	.	few	TRBV12-3/TRBV12-4
CSAENTEAFF	TGCAGCGCCGAAAACACTGAAGCTTTCTTT	TRBJ1-1	.	.	TRBV29-1
CVSEGLAGVGEQFF	TGTGTATCCGAGGGACTAGCGGGAGTGGGCGAGCAGTTCTTC	TRBJ2-1	TRBD2	many	TRBV28
CASSLQGEWETQYF	TGTGCCAGCAGCCTACAGGGAGAGTGGGAGACCCAGTACTTC	TRBJ2-5	.	.	TRBV28
CASSPGLAGLNTGELFF	TGTGCCAGCAGTCCCGGACTAGCGGGATTGAACACCGGGGAGCTGTTTTTT	TRBJ2-2	TRBD2	few	TRBV7-3
CASMGLGKTLHYGYTF	TGTGCCAGCATGGGATTAGGGAAGACCTTACACTATGGCTACACCTTC	TRBJ1-2	.	many	TRBV28
CASSPRPPGGNNYGYTF	TGTGCCAGCAGCCCTCGACCCCCCGGTGGCAATAACTATGGCTACACCTTC	TRBJ1-2	.	many	TRBV7-2
CSVEDLARTSGDGTQYF	TGCAGCGTTGAAGATTTAGCCCGGACTAGCGGGGACGGAACGCAGTATTTT	TRBJ2-3	TRBD2	.	TRBV29-1
CASSDSGTTNNEQFF	TGTGCCAGCAGTGACTCCGGGACTACCAACAATGAGCAGTTCTTC	TRBJ2-1	TRBD2	many	TRBV12-3/TRBV12-4
CASSDSPSGDTGELFF	TGTGCCAGCAGTGACTCCCCTAGCGGAGACACCGGGGAGCTGTTTTTT	TRBJ2-2	TRBD2	.	TRBV6-4
CASTTLGQKNYNEQFF	TGTGCCAGCACGACCCTGGGACAGAAAAATTACAATGAGCAGTTCTTC	TRBJ2-1	TRBD1	many	TRBV18
CASSLTGADEQYF	TGCGCCAGCAGCTTGACAGGGGCGGACGAGCAGTACTTC	TRBJ2-7	TRBD1	many	TRBV5-1
CSVGGTTNTGELFF	TGCAGCGTCGGCGGGACTACGAACACCGGGGAGCTGTTTTTT	TRBJ2-2	TRBD2	.	TRBV29-1